Presented here are 16 T cell receptor beta chains from one specimen sequenced in a study of cytomegalovirus exposure and HLA in healthy donors (dated by TCRdb to about 2017). The library relied on the immunoSEQ multiplex PCR assay. For the multiplex PCR, a mixture combining 60 forward primers for TCR Vbeta segments and 13 reverse primers for TCR Jbeta segments was used. TCRdb took this table from immuneACCESS and kept in-frame rearrangements with V and J called. Such tables lack part of the clones; where checked against another copy, unresolved V genes explain under half of the gap, and the rest is unexplained. The sample table shows some 160,000 clones, and roughly 68% are seen once. The top ten clones comprise roughly 4% of the sample. The sequenced sample was PBMCs. Receptors originate from a man between 60 and 75 years old in good health and CMV-seronegative.

The V gene is TRBV27, the J gene TRBJ2-7, with D tentatively TRBD2 (6 bases). With 5 bases removed from V and 5 bases from J, the gap between germline ends came to 10 bases. CDR3 length equals 12 residues. CDR1 is MNHEY, CDR2 SMNVEV, per germline (reference sequence). Here the CDR3 DNA reads TGTGCCAGCAGTCCCTCGGGGGACGAGCAGTACTTC. Protein: CASSPSGDEQYF.

This clone has only a few counts. The V call is TRBV30, the J call TRBJ2-3; no definite D call. Trimming pared 0 bases from V and 4 bases from J, leaving 17 bases between. Germline values: CDR1 GTSNPN, CDR2 SVGIG (reference sequence). The CDR3 contains 16 residues. CDR3 loop: CAWSVRARPLPDTQYF. The DNA of the CDR3 is TGTGCCTGGAGTGTACGTGCGCGGCCCTTGCCAGATACGCAGTATTTT.

This clone has more than one count but fewer than ten. CDR3 in DNA: TGCAGCGTCTTAGGAGCGGGAACGAACACCGGGGAGCTGTTTTTT. Amino acid sequence: CSVLGAGTNTGELFF. The chain is built from TRBV29-1 and TRBJ2-2; 7 nucleotides line up with TRBD2. The germline V gene encodes CDR1 SQVTM and CDR2 ANQGSEA. The CDR3 consists of 15 residues. The trim removed 6 bases at V and 0 bases at J, leaving 7 bases unmatched.

This chain links TRBV7-9 with TRBJ1-1, with D possibly being TRBD1 (5 bases). Trimming shortened V by 5 bases and J by 3 bases, and 10 bases separated the two germline ends. CDR1 and CDR2 from the germline V gene are SEHNR and FQNEAQ (reference sequence). This CDR3 is built from 13 residues. The CDR3 is CASSATGYTEAFF. CDR3 DNA sequence: TGTGCCAGCAGCGCTACAGGTTACACTGAAGCTTTCTTT.

The chain recombines TRBV7-8 with TRBJ2-1, with TRBD1 as a possible D gene (5 bases). Trimming removed 1 base at V and 3 bases at J, with 13 bases between. The CDR3 extends over 16 amino acids. The germline CDR1 and CDR2 sequences are SGHVS and FQNEAQ. CDR3 bases: TGTGCCAGCAGCTTAGTCAGTAGGACACACTACAATGAGCAGTTCTTC. It yields the protein CASSLVSRTHYNEQFF.

This clone showed up just a few times. This chain uses TRBV6-6 with TRBJ2-3, with D hard to call. V dropped 0 bases and J dropped 6 bases, with 4 bases sitting between them. CDR3 length: 12 amino acids. Germline V gives CDR1 MNHNY, CDR2 SVGAGI (reference sequence). The CDR3 DNA sequence: TGTGCCAGCAGTTACTCGGAGGATACGCAGTATTTT. It translates to CASSYSEDTQYF.

The rearrangement joins TRBV29-1 to TRBJ2-5, with 10 bases that match TRBD2. The end of the DNA aligns better with TRBJ2-7, so the J call may be wrong. The CDR3 consists of 13 residues. Germline V gives CDR1 SQVTM, CDR2 ANQGSEA. The CDR3 region has the DNA TGCAGCGTTGAGCTAGCGGGAGAACGCGAGCAGTACTTC. Protein sequence: CSVELAGEREQYF.

In its sample, this clone was seen a few times. V and J are TRBV11-2 and TRBJ1-1; tentatively, D is TRBD1 (5 bases). Trimming stripped 3 bases from V and 0 bases from J, with 8 bases between. Germline CDR1 and CDR2: SGHAT and FQNNGV. The CDR3 has 14 amino acids. CDR3 sequence reads: CASSLGRVNTEAFF. As DNA, the CDR3 is TGTGCCAGCAGCTTGGGCAGGGTGAACACTGAAGCTTTCTTT.

This clone has more than one count but fewer than ten. The rearrangement links TRBV11-3 to TRBJ2-7; TRBD2 matches 14 bases. J lost 6 bases, V lost 3 bases, and 1 base had no gene match. In germline, CDR1 is SGHNT, CDR2 YENEEA. This CDR3 comprises 14 residues. This CDR3 reads CASSLTSGRAEQYF. The CDR3 DNA is TGTGCCAGCAGCTTGACTAGCGGGAGGGCCGAGCAGTACTTC.

V usage is TRBV6-5 and J usage is TRBJ2-7; 10 bases are a match to TRBD1. The germline CDR1 and CDR2 sequences are MNHEY and SVGAGI. CDR3 size: 14 residues. Unmatched junction bases numbered 6, after V lost 6 bases and J lost 4 bases. The CDR3 DNA sequence: TGTGCCAGCAGCTTGACAGGGGGCAGTTACGAGCAGTACTTC. Protein: CASSLTGGSYEQYF.

This clone was detected a few times. V usage is TRBV7-6 and J usage is TRBJ2-5, with D possibly matching TRBD2 (5 bases). Germline V lookup: CDR1 SGHVS, CDR2 FNYEAQ. This CDR3 spans 15 amino acids. V lost 2 bases to trimming and J lost 2 bases, with 12 bases between them. The CDR3 DNA sequence: TGTGCCAGCAGCTTAAACCGGGGTTTACAAGAGACCCAGTACTTC. Protein: CASSLNRGLQETQYF.

Only a few counts were recorded for this clone. The chain recombines TRBV10-3 with TRBJ2-2; TRBD2 matches 10 bases. The CDR3 loop spans 18 amino acids. Germline loops: CDR1 ENHRY, CDR2 SYGVKD. Germline trimming cut 4 bases from V and 6 bases from J; bases unmatched to any gene: 14. CDR3 DNA: TGTGCCATCAGTGGGGTCCCGGGACTAGCGTTAGGGGCCGGGGAGCTGTTTTTT. Its protein is CAISGVPGLALGAGELFF.

The chain combines TRBV7-6 with TRBJ2-1; 8 bases are shared with TRBD2. The CDR3 totals 15 residues. Germline V gene sequence: CDR1 SGHVS, CDR2 FNYEAQ. Trimming cost V 5 bases and J 0 bases; bases outside gene matches: 3. In nucleotides, the CDR3 is TGTGCCAGCAGCCCTAGCGGGCCCTCCTACAATGAGCAGTTCTTC. This sequence encodes CASSPSGPSYNEQFF.

The chain links TRBV18 to TRBJ1-2; D uncertain. CDR1 is KGHSH, CDR2 LQKENI, per germline. The CDR3 totals 12 residues. Trimming took 8 bases from V and 7 from J, leaving 14 bases between them. The CDR3 reads CASGWPEVGYTF. The CDR3 bases are TGTGCCAGCGGTTGGCCTGAGGTTGGCTACACCTTC.

CDR3 loop: CASSLQFTDTQYF. The CDR3 coding sequence is TGTGCCAGCAGCTTACAGTTCACAGATACGCAGTATTTT. The chain combines TRBV7-2 with TRBJ2-3; unclear D gene. The CDR3 contains 13 residues. The germline gives CDR1 SGHTA, CDR2 FQGNSA. The V end was cut by 2 bases, the J end by 2 bases, with 5 bases between.

This chain uses TRBV4-2 with TRBJ1-4; no firm D call. V lost 1 base and J lost 4, with 10 bases in between. In germline, CDR1 is LGHNA, CDR2 YNFKEQ. The CDR3 length is 15 residues. Here the CDR3 reads CASSQAGSGNEKLFF. CDR3 nucleotide sequence: TGTGCCAGCAGCCAAGCGGGGTCAGGTAATGAAAAACTGTTTTTT.